Sequencing of this TCR beta chain was carried out in a study of blood T cell repertoires in COVID-19. Study summary: Sites across the United States, Italy and Spain contributed samples from acute and convalescent COVID-19.

Produced via immunoSEQ multiplex PCR; TCRdb's table is partial and in-frame only. The table lists under 250,000 clones, roughly 90% of them singletons. Trimming shortened V by 3 bases and J by 3 bases, and 12 bases separated the two germline ends. CDR3 length: 15 residues. Germline assignment: CDR1 MNHEY and CDR2 SVGEGT. This sequence originates from a man between 60 and 75 years old with COVID-19, enrolled during active disease. The gene calls are TRBV6-2 or TRBV6-3 and TRBJ1-5; D remains unclear. Sequenced input: peripheral blood. The CDR3 DNA is TGTGCCAGCAGTTATACCGACGGAGCCAATCAGCCCCAGCATTTT. This translates into CASSYTDGANQPQHF.